This T cell receptor (beta chain) was found in a study of glioma-infiltrating T cells after dendritic cell vaccination. TCRB CDR3 was amplified from 2 ug genomic DNA or less. Using immunoSEQ multiplex PCR, the repertoire was profiled, and TCRdb retains in-frame clones only, with some absent. The repertoire holds tens of thousands of clones, with 81% as singletons. Comments on this clone: What it binds is not known.

The study's findings and limits: TCR clonality showed no direct relationship with survival.

The CDR3 is 15 residues long. V was shortened by 4 bases and J by 6 bases, with 18 bases between the two germline ends. The germline gives CDR1 SGHVS, CDR2 FQNEAQ. PBMC were collected before vaccination, two weeks after the third vaccination, and at progression. Specimen: blood, collected before dendritic cell vaccination. The sequence derives from a human donor with glioblastoma. The chain carries TRBV7-8 and TRBJ1-1; no reliable D call. The DNA of the CDR3 is TGTGCCAGCAGCTCGGGAGGTGGACGCCGTGCTGAAGCTTTCTTT. Its protein product is CASSSGGGRRAEAFF.